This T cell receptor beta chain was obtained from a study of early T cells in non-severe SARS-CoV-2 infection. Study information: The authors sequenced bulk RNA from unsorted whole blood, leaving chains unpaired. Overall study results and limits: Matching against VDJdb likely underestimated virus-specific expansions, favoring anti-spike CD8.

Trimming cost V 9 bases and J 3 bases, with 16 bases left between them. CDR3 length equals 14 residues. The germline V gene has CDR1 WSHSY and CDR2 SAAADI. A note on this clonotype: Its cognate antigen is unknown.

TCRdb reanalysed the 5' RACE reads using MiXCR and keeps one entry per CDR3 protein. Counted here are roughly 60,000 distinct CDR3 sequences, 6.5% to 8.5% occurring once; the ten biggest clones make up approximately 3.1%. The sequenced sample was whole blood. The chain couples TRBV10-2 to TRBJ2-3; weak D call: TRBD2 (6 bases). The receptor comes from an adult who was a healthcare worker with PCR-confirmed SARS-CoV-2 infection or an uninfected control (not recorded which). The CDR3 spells CASRRSGSTDTQYF. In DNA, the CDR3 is TGCGCCAGTAGGCGTAGCGGCAGTACAGATACGCAGTATTTT.